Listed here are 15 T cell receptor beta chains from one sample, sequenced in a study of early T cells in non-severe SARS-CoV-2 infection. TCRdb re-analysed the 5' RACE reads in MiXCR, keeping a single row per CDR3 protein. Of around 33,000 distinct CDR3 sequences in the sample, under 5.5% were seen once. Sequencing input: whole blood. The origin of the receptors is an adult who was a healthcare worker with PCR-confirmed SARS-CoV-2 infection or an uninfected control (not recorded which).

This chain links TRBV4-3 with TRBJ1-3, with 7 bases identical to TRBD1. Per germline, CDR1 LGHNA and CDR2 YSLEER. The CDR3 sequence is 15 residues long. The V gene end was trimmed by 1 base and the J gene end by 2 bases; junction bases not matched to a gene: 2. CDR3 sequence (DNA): TGCGCCAGCAGCCAAGGGGACAGAACTGGAAACACCATATATTTT. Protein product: CASSQGDRTGNTIYF.

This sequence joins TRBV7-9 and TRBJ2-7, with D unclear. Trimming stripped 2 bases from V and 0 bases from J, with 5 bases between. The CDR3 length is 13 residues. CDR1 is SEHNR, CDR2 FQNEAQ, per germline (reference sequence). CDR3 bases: TGTGCCAGCAGCTTAAGGATCTCCTACGAGCAGTACTTC. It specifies CASSLRISYEQYF.

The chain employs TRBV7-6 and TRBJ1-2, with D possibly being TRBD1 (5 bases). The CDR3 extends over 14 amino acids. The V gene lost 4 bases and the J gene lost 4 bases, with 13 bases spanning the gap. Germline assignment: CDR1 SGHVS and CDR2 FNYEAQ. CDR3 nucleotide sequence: TGTGCCAGCAGCTCGGGGCAGCTAGGCTATGGCTACACCTTC. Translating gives CASSSGQLGYGYTF.

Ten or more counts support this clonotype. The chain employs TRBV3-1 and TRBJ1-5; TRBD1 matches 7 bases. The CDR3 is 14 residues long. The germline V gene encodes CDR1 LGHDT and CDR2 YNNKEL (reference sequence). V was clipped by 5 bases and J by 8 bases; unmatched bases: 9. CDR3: CASSYRGGWEPQHF. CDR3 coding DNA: TGTGCCAGCAGCTACAGGGGAGGTTGGGAGCCCCAGCATTTT.

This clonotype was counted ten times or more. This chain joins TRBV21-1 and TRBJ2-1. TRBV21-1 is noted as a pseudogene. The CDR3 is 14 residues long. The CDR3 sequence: CASSKGPARDEQFF. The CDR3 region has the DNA TGTGCCAGCAGCAAAGGACCTGCAAGGGATGAGCAGTTCTTC.

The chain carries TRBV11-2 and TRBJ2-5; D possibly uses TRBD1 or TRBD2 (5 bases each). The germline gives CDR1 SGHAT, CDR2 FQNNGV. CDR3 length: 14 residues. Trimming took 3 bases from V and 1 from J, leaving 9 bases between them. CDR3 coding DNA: TGTGCCAGCAGCTTTGACGGGACCCAAGAGACCCAGTACTTC. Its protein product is CASSFDGTQETQYF.

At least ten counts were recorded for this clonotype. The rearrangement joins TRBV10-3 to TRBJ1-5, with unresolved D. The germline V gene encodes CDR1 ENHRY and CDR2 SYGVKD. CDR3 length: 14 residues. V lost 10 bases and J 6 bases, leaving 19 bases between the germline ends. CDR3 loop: CATRPDLVGQPQHF. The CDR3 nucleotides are TGTGCCACCAGACCCGACCTCGTGGGTCAGCCCCAGCATTTT.

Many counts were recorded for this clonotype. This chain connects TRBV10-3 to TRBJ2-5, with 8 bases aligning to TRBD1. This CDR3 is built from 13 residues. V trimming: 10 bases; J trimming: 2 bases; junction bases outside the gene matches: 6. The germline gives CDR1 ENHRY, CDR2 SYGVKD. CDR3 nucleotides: TGTGCCACCGGACAGGGTCCGCAAGAGACCCAGTACTTC. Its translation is CATGQGPQETQYF.

CDR3 nucleotides: TGTGCCAGCAGCCCCAGTGGGGTCAGCTACGAGCAGTACTTC. This sequence encodes CASSPSGVSYEQYF. V and J are TRBV28 and TRBJ2-7; D unresolved. Germline V gene lookup returns CDR1 MDHEN and CDR2 SYDVKM. The V end was cut by 6 bases, the J end by 3 bases, with 15 bases between. The CDR3 totals 14 residues.

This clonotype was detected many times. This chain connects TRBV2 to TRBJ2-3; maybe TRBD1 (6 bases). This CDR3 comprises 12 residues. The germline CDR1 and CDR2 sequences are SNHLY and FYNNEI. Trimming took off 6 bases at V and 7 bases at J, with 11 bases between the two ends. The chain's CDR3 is CASRPDRNTQYF. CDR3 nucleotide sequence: TGTGCCAGCAGACCCGACAGGAATACGCAGTATTTT.

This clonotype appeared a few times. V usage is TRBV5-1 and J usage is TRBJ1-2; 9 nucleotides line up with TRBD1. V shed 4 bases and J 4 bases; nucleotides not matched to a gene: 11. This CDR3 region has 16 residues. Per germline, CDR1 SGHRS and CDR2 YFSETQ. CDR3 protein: CASSPGTGYAAYGYTF. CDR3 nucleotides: TGCGCCAGCAGCCCGGGGACAGGGTATGCGGCCTATGGCTACACCTTC.

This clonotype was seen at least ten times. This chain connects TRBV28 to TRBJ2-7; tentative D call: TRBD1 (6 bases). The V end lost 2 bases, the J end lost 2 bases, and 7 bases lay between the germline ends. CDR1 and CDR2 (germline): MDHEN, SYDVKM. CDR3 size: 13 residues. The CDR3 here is CASSLDRTYEQYF. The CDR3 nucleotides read TGTGCCAGCAGTTTAGACAGGACCTACGAGCAGTACTTC.

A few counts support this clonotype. The CDR3: CASSVGGTSSNEQFF. The CDR3, as DNA: TGTGCCAGCAGCGTAGGGGGGACTAGCAGTAATGAGCAGTTCTTC. The chain combines TRBV9 with TRBJ2-1; 9 bases fit TRBD2. Looked up from germline, CDR1 is SGDLS and CDR2 is YYNGEE. This CDR3 is 15 amino acids long. V was pared by 0 bases and J by 7 bases, with 5 bases of the junction left unmatched.

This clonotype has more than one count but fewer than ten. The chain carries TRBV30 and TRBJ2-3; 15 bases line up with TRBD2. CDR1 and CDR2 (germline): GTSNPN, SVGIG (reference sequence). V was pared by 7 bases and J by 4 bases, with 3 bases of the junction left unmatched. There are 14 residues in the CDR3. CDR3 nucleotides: TGTGCCTCGAGGACTAGCGGGGGGGCAGATACGCAGTATTTT. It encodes CASRTSGGADTQYF.

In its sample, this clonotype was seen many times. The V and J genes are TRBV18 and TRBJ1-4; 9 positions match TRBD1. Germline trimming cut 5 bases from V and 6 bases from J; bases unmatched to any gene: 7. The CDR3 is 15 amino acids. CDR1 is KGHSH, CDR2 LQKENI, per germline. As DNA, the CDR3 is TGTGCCAGCTCATTCCCGGGACAGGGTGATGAAAAACTGTTTTTT. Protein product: CASSFPGQGDEKLFF.